The entry that follows covers one TCR beta chain sequence. The antigen remains undetermined. The time point: blood from clinic visit 5 months post-surgery; TSC patient then seizure free. Pre-surgery treatment included at least one anti-epileptic drug. TCRdb's table, derived via immunoSEQ multiplex PCR, lists solely in-frame clones and lacks some. This sample has 340,000 or so clones; over 90% occur once, and the top ten carry 5.5% to 6%. This sample is part of a study of brain T cells in children with intractable seizures. Overall study findings and caveats: Clones missing pre-surgery may reflect undersampling of that blood sample. Viral specificity was inferred only from CDR3 similarity; HCMV serostatus was unknown.

The specimen was peripheral blood, collected about 5 months after surgery. This clonotype was obtained from a boy under three years old with tuberous sclerosis and intractable seizures.

DNA of the CDR3: TGTGCCAGCGGGACTAGCGGGAGGGCCGCAGATACGCAGTATTTT. It codes for CASGTSGRAADTQYF. This rearrangement joins TRBV27 to TRBJ2-3; 16 bases agree with TRBD2. Trimming took 8 bases from V and 4 from J; bases not matched to a gene: 3. This CDR3 has 15 amino acids. Germline V lookup: CDR1 MNHEY, CDR2 SMNVEV (reference sequence).